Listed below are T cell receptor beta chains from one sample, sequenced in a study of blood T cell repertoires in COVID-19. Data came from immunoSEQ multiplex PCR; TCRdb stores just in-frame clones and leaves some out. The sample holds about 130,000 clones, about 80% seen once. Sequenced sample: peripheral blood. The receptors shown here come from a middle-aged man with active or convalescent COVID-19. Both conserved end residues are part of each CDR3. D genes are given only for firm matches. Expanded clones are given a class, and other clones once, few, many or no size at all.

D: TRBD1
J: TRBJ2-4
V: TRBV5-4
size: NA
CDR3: CASSPGQGGIQYF
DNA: TGTGCCAGCAGCCCAGGACAGGGTGGCATTCAGTACTTC

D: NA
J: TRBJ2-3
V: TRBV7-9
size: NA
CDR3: CASSIPPSGTQYF
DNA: TGTGCCAGCAGCATCCCTCCCTCCGGTACGCAGTATTTT

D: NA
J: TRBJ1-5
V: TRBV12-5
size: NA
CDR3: CASGPTGYSNQPQHF
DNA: TGTGCTAGTGGACCTACAGGGTATAGCAATCAGCCCCAGCATTTT

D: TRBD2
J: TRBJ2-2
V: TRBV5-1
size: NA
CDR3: CASSGVSGTSNTGELFF
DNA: TGCGCCAGCAGCGGGGTGTCCGGGACTAGTAACACCGGGGAGCTGTTTTTT

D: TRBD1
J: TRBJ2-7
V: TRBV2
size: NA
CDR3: CASSEAGQGAGEQYF
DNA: TGTGCCAGCAGTGAAGCGGGACAGGGGGCCGGGGAGCAGTACTTC

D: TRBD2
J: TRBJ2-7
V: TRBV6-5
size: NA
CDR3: CASSYQSAGGREQYF
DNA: TGTGCCAGCAGTTACCAAAGTGCGGGGGGGCGGGAGCAGTACTTC

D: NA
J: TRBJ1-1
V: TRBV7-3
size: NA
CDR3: CASSLGGAHTEAFF
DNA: TGTGCCAGCAGCTTAGGGGGGGCACATACTGAAGCTTTCTTT

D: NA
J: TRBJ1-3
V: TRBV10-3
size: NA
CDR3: CAISEVSGTDSGNTIYF
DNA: TGTGCCATCAGTGAAGTGTCAGGTACGGACTCTGGAAACACCATATATTTT

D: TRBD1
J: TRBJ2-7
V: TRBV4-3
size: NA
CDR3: CASSQGTGDYEQYF
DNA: TGCGCCAGCAGCCAAGGGACAGGGGACTACGAGCAGTACTTC

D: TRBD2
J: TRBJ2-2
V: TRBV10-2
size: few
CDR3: CASKSLAGGPGELFF
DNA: TGCGCCAGCAAGTCTTTAGCGGGGGGGCCCGGGGAGCTGTTTTTT

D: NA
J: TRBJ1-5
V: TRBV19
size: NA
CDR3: CASSIDLVGPQHF
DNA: TGTGCCAGTAGTATAGATTTAGTCGGGCCCCAGCATTTT

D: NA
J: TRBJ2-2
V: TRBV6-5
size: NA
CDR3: CASNPAGTGELFF
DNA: TGTGCCAGCAACCCCGCGGGCACCGGGGAGCTGTTTTTT

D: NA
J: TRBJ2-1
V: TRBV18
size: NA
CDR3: CASSPSGNEQFF
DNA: TGTGCCAGCTCACCGAGTGGCAATGAGCAGTTCTTC

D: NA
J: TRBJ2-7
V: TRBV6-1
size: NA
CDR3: CASSEAGTYYEQYF
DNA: TGTGCCAGCAGTGAAGCCGGGACTTACTACGAGCAGTACTTC

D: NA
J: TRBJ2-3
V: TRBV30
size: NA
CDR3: CAWSRSRSTDTQYF
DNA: TGTGCCTGGAGTAGGTCTAGAAGCACAGATACGCAGTATTTT